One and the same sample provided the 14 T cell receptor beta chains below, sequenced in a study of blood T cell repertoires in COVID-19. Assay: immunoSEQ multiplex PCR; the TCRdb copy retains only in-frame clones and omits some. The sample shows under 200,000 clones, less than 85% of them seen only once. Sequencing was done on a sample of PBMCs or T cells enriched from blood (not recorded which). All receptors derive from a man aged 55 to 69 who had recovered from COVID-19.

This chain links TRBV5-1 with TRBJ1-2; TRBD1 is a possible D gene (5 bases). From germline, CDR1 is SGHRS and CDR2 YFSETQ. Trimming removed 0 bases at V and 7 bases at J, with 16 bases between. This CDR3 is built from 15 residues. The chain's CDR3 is CASSLGLRRGSGYTF. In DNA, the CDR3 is TGCGCCAGCAGCTTGGGGCTCCGGAGGGGATCTGGCTACACCTTC.

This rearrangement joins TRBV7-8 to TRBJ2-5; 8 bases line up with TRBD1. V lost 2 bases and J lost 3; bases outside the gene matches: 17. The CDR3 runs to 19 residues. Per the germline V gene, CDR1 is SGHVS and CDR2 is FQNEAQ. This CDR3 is CASSLFATGEDWTKETQYF. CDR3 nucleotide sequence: TGTGCCAGCAGCTTATTTGCGACAGGGGAAGATTGGACAAAAGAGACCCAGTACTTC. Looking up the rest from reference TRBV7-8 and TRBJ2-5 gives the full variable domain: GAGVSQSPRYKVAKRGQDVALRCDPISGHVSLFWYQQALGQGPEFLTYFQNEAQLDKSGLPSDRFFAERPEGSVSTLKIQRTQQEDSAVYLCASSLFATGEDWTKETQYFGPGTRLLVL.

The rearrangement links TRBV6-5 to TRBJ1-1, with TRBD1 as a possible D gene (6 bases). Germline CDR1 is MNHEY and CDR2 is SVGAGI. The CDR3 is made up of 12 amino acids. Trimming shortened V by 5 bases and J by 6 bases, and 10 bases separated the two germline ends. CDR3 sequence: CASSHGGPEAFF. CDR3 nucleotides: TGTGCCAGCAGTCACGGGGGGCCTGAAGCTTTCTTT.

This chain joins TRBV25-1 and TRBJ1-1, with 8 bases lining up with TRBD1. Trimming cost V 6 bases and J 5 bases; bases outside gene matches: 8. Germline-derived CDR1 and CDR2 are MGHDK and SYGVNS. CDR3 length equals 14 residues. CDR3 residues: CASRPGGAGTEAFF. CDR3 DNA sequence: TGTGCCAGCAGACCAGGGGGCGCGGGGACTGAAGCTTTCTTT.

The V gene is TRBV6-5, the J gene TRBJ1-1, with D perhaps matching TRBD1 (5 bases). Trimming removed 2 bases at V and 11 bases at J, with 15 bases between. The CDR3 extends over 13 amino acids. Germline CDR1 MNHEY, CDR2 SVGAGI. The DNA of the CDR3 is TGTGCCAGCAGTTACGGTCGGTCAGGGTTGGCTTTCTTT. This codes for CASSYGRSGLAFF.

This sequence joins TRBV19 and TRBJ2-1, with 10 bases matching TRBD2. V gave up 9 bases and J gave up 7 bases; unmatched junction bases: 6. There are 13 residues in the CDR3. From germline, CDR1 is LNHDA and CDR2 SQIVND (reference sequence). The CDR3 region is CASSSGRENEQFF. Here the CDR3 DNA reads TGTGCCAGCTCTAGCGGGAGAGAGAATGAGCAGTTCTTC.

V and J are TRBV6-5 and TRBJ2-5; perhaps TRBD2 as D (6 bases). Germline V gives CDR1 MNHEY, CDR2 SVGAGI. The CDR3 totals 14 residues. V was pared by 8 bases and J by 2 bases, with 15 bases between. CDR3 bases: TGTGCCAGCTCTCCTGGAGGGATTCAAGAGACCCAGTACTTC. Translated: CASSPGGIQETQYF.

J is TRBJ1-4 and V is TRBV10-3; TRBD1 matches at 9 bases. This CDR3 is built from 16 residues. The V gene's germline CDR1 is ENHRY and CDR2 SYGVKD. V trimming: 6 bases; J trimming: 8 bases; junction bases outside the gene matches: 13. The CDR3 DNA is TGTGCCATCAGCCCTGATACCGGGACAGGGAGGGAAAAACTGTTTTTT. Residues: CAISPDTGTGREKLFF.

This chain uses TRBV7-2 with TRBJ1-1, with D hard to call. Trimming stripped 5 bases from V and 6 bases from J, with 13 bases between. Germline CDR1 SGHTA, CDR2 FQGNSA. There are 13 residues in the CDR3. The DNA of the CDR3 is TGTGCCAGCAGCATAAGATGGGGAGCTGAAGCTTTCTTT. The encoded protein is CASSIRWGAEAFF.

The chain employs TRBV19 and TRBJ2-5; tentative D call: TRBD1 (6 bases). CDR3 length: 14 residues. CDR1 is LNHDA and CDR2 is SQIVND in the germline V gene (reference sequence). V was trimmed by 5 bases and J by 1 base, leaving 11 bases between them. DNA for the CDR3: TGTGCCAGTAGTCAAAACAGGGTCCAAGAGACCCAGTACTTC. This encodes CASSQNRVQETQYF. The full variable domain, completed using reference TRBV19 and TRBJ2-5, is DGGITQSPKYLFRKEGQNVTLSCEQNLNHDAMYWYRQDPGQGLRLIYYSQIVNDFQKGDIAEGYSVSREKKESFPLTVTSAQKNPTAFYLCASSQNRVQETQYFGPGTRLLVL.

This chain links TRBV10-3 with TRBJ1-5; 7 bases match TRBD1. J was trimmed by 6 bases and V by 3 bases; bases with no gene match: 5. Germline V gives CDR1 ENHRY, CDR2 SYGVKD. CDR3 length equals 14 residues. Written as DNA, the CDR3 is TGTGCCATCAGTGATTCGAGGGGGCTTCAGCCCCAGCATTTT. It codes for CAISDSRGLQPQHF.

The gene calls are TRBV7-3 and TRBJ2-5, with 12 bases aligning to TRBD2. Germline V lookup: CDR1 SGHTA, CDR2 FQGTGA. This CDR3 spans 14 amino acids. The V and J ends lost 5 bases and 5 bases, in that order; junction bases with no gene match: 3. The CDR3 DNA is TGTGCCAGCAGCCGACTAGCGGGGGAGGAGACCCAGTACTTC. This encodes CASSRLAGEETQYF.

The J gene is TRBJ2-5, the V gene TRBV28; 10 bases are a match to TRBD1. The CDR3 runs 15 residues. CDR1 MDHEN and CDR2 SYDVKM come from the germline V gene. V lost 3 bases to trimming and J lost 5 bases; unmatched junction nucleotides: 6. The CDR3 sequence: CASSFPTGQGETQYF. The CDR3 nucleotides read TGTGCCAGCAGTTTTCCAACGGGACAGGGGGAGACCCAGTACTTC.

CDR3 residues: CASSLGQGTQPQHF. The CDR3 DNA reads TGCGCCAGCAGCTTGGGGCAGGGGACTCAGCCCCAGCATTTT. This chain links TRBV5-1 with TRBJ1-5; weak D call: TRBD1 (6 bases). Germline-derived CDR1 and CDR2 are SGHRS and YFSETQ. V lost 0 bases to trimming and J lost 6 bases, with 10 bases between them. The CDR3 is 14 amino acids.